Each of the 19 T cell receptor beta chains below was sequenced from the same sample in a study of blood T cell repertoires in COVID-19 (dated by TCRdb to the early 2020s). The receptor library was made with the immunoSEQ multiplex PCR assay. This immuneACCESS table, as held by TCRdb, lists in-frame sequences with V and J called but not all clones. Of the missing ones, under half trace to an unresolved V gene in checked studies; the others have no known cause. The sample table records 80,000 or so clones; roughly 87% of these occur just once. The ten largest clones capture approximately 12% of the sample. The sample taken for sequencing was peripheral blood. These receptors all come from a man older than 75 with acute or convalescent COVID-19.

The chain employs TRBV18 and TRBJ2-2, with TRBD2 matching over 13 bases. The CDR3 is 17 amino acids. Germline CDR1 is KGHSH and CDR2 is LQKENI. Losses at the gene ends were 0 bases for V and 5 bases for J; bases not matched to a gene: 3. CDR3 in DNA: TGTGCCAGCTCACCACCGGGGACTAGCGGGGTTACCGGGGAGCTGTTTTTT. It encodes CASSPPGTSGVTGELFF.

The J gene is TRBJ2-2, the V gene TRBV18; perhaps TRBD2 as D (6 bases). V lost 0 bases and J 6 bases, leaving 11 bases between the germline ends. The CDR3 has 15 residues. Germline CDR1 reads KGHSH; CDR2 reads LQKENI. The CDR3 region has the DNA TGTGCCAGCTCACCACCGGGCAGGGAGGCCGGGGAGCTGTTTTTT. Translated, it gives CASSPPGREAGELFF.

This chain connects TRBV2 to TRBJ2-7, with D tentatively TRBD2 (8 bases). Germline-derived CDR1 and CDR2 are SNHLY and FYNNEI. V was trimmed by 3 bases and J by 4 bases, leaving 16 bases between them. This CDR3 contains 15 residues. The CDR3 DNA sequence: TGTGCCAGCAGTGATCGGGAGGGGGCTGGATACGAGCAGTACTTC. Protein: CASSDREGAGYEQYF.

This clone was recorded once. V and J are TRBV5-5 and TRBJ1-2; 9 bases match TRBD1. V shed 2 bases and J 4 bases; nucleotides not matched to a gene: 6. Germline V gives CDR1 SGHKS, CDR2 YYEKEE (reference sequence). The CDR3 runs 15 residues. Written as DNA, the CDR3 is TGTGCCAGCAGCTTAACAGGGGGCGCGGGCTATGGCTACACCTTC. Translation gives CASSLTGGAGYGYTF.

V is TRBV2 and J is TRBJ2-5; a possible D gene is TRBD1 (5 bases). Trimming removed 8 bases from V and 0 bases from J, with 13 bases in between. This CDR3 comprises 14 residues. CDR1 is SNHLY and CDR2 is FYNNEI in the germline V gene. The CDR3 here is CASSPTAYQETQYF. The CDR3 region has the DNA TGTGCCAGCTCCCCGACAGCGTACCAAGAGACCCAGTACTTC. The whole variable domain, remainder taken from reference TRBV2 and TRBJ2-5, is EPEVTQTPSHQVTQMGQEVILRCVPISNHLYFYWYRQILGQKVEFLVSFYNNEISEKSEIFDDQFSVERPDGSNFTLKIRSTKLEDSAMYFCASSPTAYQETQYFGPGTRLLVL.

This clone was found once. This rearrangement joins TRBV7-2 to TRBJ2-5; TRBD1 aligns across 7 bases. The V segment lost 2 bases and the J segment 4 bases; nucleotides outside the gene matches: 4. The CDR3 runs to 14 residues. Per the germline V gene, CDR1 is SGHTA and CDR2 is FQGNSA. In nucleotides, the CDR3 is TGTGCCAGCAGCTTACAGACAGGGACAGAGACCCAGTACTTC. It specifies CASSLQTGTETQYF.

The chain uses TRBV7-9 and TRBJ2-5; TRBD2 aligns across 12 bases. CDR3 size: 12 residues. CDR1 and CDR2 (germline): SEHNR, FQNEAQ (reference sequence). Losses at the gene ends were 8 bases for V and 5 bases for J; bases not matched to a gene: 0. CDR3: CASGTSGETQYF. Here the CDR3 DNA reads TGTGCCAGCGGGACTAGCGGGGAGACCCAGTACTTC.

This chain links TRBV5-1 with TRBJ1-4, with D perhaps TRBD1 (5 bases). Germline V gene lookup returns CDR1 SGHRS and CDR2 YFSETQ. The CDR3 is 14 residues long. Trimming pared 3 bases from V and 2 bases from J, leaving 8 bases between. The CDR3 here is CASSSGSTNEKLFF. The CDR3 DNA sequence: TGCGCCAGCAGCTCAGGGTCGACTAATGAAAAACTGTTTTTT.

The chain recombines TRBV7-2 with TRBJ1-2, with 7 bases aligning to TRBD1. CDR1 and CDR2 from the germline V gene are SGHTA and FQGNSA. This CDR3 has 13 residues. V trimming: 4 bases; J trimming: 5 bases; junction bases outside the gene matches: 4. The CDR3 region has the DNA TGTGCCAGCAGCTCCGGGACAGCTTATGGCTACACCTTC. As protein: CASSSGTAYGYTF.

The chain employs TRBV4-1 and TRBJ1-2, with 7 bases lining up with TRBD1. With V trimmed by 6 bases and J by 4 bases, 17 bases remained unmatched. Germline values: CDR1 MGHRA, CDR2 YSYEKL. The CDR3 loop spans 17 amino acids. CDR3 sequence: CASRLSRDSVTSYGYTF. In nucleotides, the CDR3 is TGCGCCAGCAGGCTGTCACGGGACAGCGTAACCTCCTATGGCTACACCTTC.

The genes are TRBV5-6 and TRBJ2-2, with TRBD1 matching over 7 bases. The CDR3 contains 15 residues. Losses at the gene ends were 3 bases for V and 0 bases for J; bases not matched to a gene: 2. Germline loops: CDR1 SGHDT, CDR2 YYEEEE. The CDR3 DNA follows: TGTGCCAGCAGCTGGACAGGCGCGAACACCGGGGAGCTGTTTTTT. It yields the protein CASSWTGANTGELFF.

The V call is TRBV2, the J call TRBJ1-1; D is perhaps TRBD1 (5 bases). V was trimmed by 7 bases and J by 4 bases, leaving 13 bases between them. The CDR3 is 13 residues long. Germline values: CDR1 SNHLY, CDR2 FYNNEI. Written as DNA, the CDR3 is TGTGCCAGCAATGAGGGGCCGGTCACTGAAGCTTTCTTT. As protein: CASNEGPVTEAFF.

The chain carries TRBV6-5 and TRBJ1-5, with no clear D. The CDR3 runs 14 residues. V dropped 0 bases and J dropped 7 bases, with 10 bases sitting between them. Germline values: CDR1 MNHEY, CDR2 SVGAGI. The CDR3 here is CASSYSGGYQPQHF. The CDR3 DNA sequence: TGTGCCAGCAGTTACTCTGGCGGGTACCAGCCCCAGCATTTT.

Only a few counts were recorded for this clone. The rearrangement links TRBV6-1 to TRBJ1-2; the match to TRBD1 covers 11 bases. Losses at the gene ends were 2 bases for V and 7 bases for J; bases not matched to a gene: 12. CDR3 size: 17 residues. Germline-derived CDR1 and CDR2 are MNHNS and SASEGT. DNA of the CDR3: TGTGCCAGCAGTGAATCGGACAGGGGGCGAATCATTACTGGCTACACCTTC. It encodes CASSESDRGRIITGYTF.

This clone was counted a few times. The V gene is TRBV19, the J gene TRBJ1-1; D is possibly TRBD1 (6 bases). Germline V lookup: CDR1 LNHDA, CDR2 SQIVND (reference sequence). The CDR3 extends over 13 amino acids. Trimming cost V 7 bases and J 1 base, with 10 bases left between them. The CDR3 coding sequence is TGTGCCAGTACTGACAGGACGAACACTGAAGCTTTCTTT. Its translation: CASTDRTNTEAFF. The full variable domain, its missing parts supplied by reference TRBV19 and TRBJ1-1, is DGGITQSPKYLFRKEGQNVTLSCEQNLNHDAMYWYRQDPGQGLRLIYYSQIVNDFQKGDIAEGYSVSREKKESFPLTVTSAQKNPTAFYLCASTDRTNTEAFFGQGTRLTVV.

The V and J genes are TRBV6-5 and TRBJ1-2, with D uncertain. V lost 2 bases and J lost 8, with 15 bases in between. Germline V lookup: CDR1 MNHEY, CDR2 SVGAGI. The CDR3 contains 14 residues. The CDR3 region is CASSYGEGYGGYTF. DNA of the CDR3: TGTGCCAGCAGTTACGGGGAGGGATATGGAGGCTACACCTTC.

V and J are TRBV5-1 and TRBJ1-2; TRBD1 aligns across 9 bases. The V gene's germline CDR1 is SGHRS and CDR2 YFSETQ. V shed 4 bases and J 10 bases; nucleotides not matched to a gene: 8. The CDR3 covers 13 residues. The CDR3 sequence: CASSGGTGSHYTF. CDR3 DNA sequence: TGCGCCAGCAGCGGGGGGACAGGGAGTCACTACACCTTC.

V gene TRBV6-5 combines with J gene TRBJ1-1; weak D call: TRBD1 (6 bases). V was cut by 3 bases and J by 2 bases, with 10 bases left in between. Germline assignment: CDR1 MNHEY and CDR2 SVGAGI. The CDR3 length is 14 residues. The DNA of the CDR3 is TGTGCCAGCAGTTATGGACAGATAAACACTGAAGCTTTCTTT. It is translated as CASSYGQINTEAFF.

J is TRBJ1-5 and V is TRBV12-3 or TRBV12-4; no clear D. There are 13 residues in the CDR3. Trimming removed 3 bases from V and 4 bases from J, with 7 bases in between. This CDR3 is CASSFGENQPQHF. In DNA, the CDR3 is TGTGCCAGCAGTTTCGGAGAAAATCAGCCCCAGCATTTT.